Included here is one TCR beta chain sequence, with context. This sample was included in a study of blood T cell repertoires in COVID-19. About the study: Samples of COVID-19 (acute and convalescent) were obtained from the United States, Italy and Spain. T cells, B-cell-depleted T cells, or PBMCs supplied cDNA or gDNA.

In the original analysis: Estimation of nucleated cell counts relied on the amplification of reference gene primers. Method: immunoSEQ multiplex PCR; TCRdb's copy keeps in-frame clones and lacks some. That table supplies the V and J calls and clone size; D and trimming were determined from the DNA. The table records around 140,000 clones, under 90% of them present only once. Sample: peripheral blood. This sequence originates from a woman aged 60-75 years with active or convalescent COVID-19.

The CDR3 protein is CASSELTSGRSNEQFF. The CDR3 DNA sequence: TGTGCCAGCAGTGAACTAACTAGCGGGAGATCCAATGAGCAGTTCTTC. The gene calls are TRBV6-1 and TRBJ2-1, with 11 positions matching TRBD2. The length of the CDR3 is 16 residues. The V gene's germline CDR1 is MNHNS and CDR2 SASEGT. V lost 2 bases to trimming and J lost 6 bases; unmatched junction nucleotides: 6.